This TCR beta chain was documented in a study of beta chain features in type 1 diabetes (dated by TCRdb to the late 2010s). Context from the whole study: Mean age, gender distribution, total cell number and subset yield were not different between patients and healthy donors. Across all samples, about 110 million sorted cells were examined, and cell number per subset correlated strongly with RNA yield. The study compared the TCRB repertoires of sorted circulating CD4+ T cell subsets in recently diagnosed type 1 diabetes patients with those in matched healthy donors. Regulatory and stem cell-like memory subsets were obtained from only 8 patients and about 8 healthy donors, while naive and central memory subsets were obtained from all 28 donors. The investigation overall reported the following: Because the HLA sub-analyses included only small numbers of individuals, any influence of HLA type on TCRB rearrangement was left unresolved. In all four CD4+ subsets, TCRB CDR3 length was moderately but significantly shorter in type 1 diabetes patients. At VDJ recombination sites, type 1 diabetes patients had fewer insertions and more deleted nucleotides, which implies abnormalities in thymic rearrangement. Naive, central memory and regulatory TCRB repertoires appeared to be more alike among patients than among healthy donors. PCR may preferentially amplify shorter templates, but because patient and control samples were amplified and corrected together, any resulting skew would affect both groups equally. Sequencing cDNA rather than genomic DNA could over-represent highly expressing activated cells, although activation and CD3 levels did not differ between groups.

The junction shows trimming of 1 base on V and 4 bases on J, plus 13 bases between the germline ends. The germline V gene specifies LGHNA as CDR1 and YNFKEQ as CDR2. The CDR3 contains 15 residues, cysteine and phenylalanine counted. The entry retains the CDR3 DNA only, 45 bases that are in frame from base 1. Each donor gave one peripheral blood draw, roughly 110 mL on average, collected into heparinised tubes. Using a panel that included CD45RO, CCR7, CD25, CD127, CD95 and CD27, naive, central memory, regulatory and stem cell-like memory CD4+ T cells were sorted on a BD FACSAria II. All sorted populations exceeded 95% purity. PBMCs were isolated immediately by Lymphoprep density gradient centrifugation and stained directly without culture. So that batch effects would be minimized, each experiment stained and sorted samples in pairs, pairing one healthy donor with one patient. The High Capacity cDNA Reverse Transcription Kit was used to reverse transcribe all of the isolated RNA, meaning that expressed TCRB transcripts were what got sequenced. Deep immunoSEQ sequencing was performed on naive, central memory and regulatory T cell samples, with an average of about 3.6 million total reads per sample. Sorted cells were lysed in RLT buffer, and RNA was extracted using DNase-treated RNeasy Micro or Mini kits according to cell number. To prevent cross-contamination, each cell subset was processed individually, whereas patient and healthy donor samples were processed jointly. The immunoSEQ multiplex PCR was used to amplify TCRB sequences from cDNA, yielding 87-bp fragments that span the CDR3 region. Sequencing of the amplicons was done on the Illumina HiSeq platform. Concerning the study's data processing: PCR bias was corrected computationally using synthetic template baselines, and reads within Hamming distance 2 were collapsed, with unmergeable singletons discarded. Reads were aligned to IMGT to assign V, D and J genes, CDR3 length, and insertions or deletions at six rearrangement sites. Within each subset, clonotype counts were normalized to the number of sorted cells before true diversity and Gini coefficients were calculated with the tcR R package. The overlap coefficient, calculated on TCRB nucleotide sequences, was used to quantify repertoire sharing. As a proxy for the pre-selection repertoire, out-of-frame TCRB sequences from naive cells were analyzed. TCRdb provides this immuneACCESS table in a form limited to in-frame rearrangements. Some clones are lacking; in checked studies, under half of them reflect an unresolved V gene, and why the rest are absent is not known. Clonal size and the V and J genes are those of that table, whereas D and trimming came from the DNA. The sample data list hundreds of thousands of clones, and 15% to 17% of these were observed just once. In total, the top ten clones hold more than 0.08% of the sample.

This clone was counted a few times. Its antigen is not yet known. Nothing much larger sits one base from this clone, and base qualities are not available. The material sequenced was naive CD4+ T cells from blood. This specimen's cell subset or site label, per the study, means: true naive CD4+ T cells. The chain uses TRBV4-2 and TRBJ2-5, with the D gene not clear enough to name. The TCR was taken from a man between 18 and 35 years old in good health. CDR3 loop: CASSQGLASLETQYF. The DNA reads TGTGCCAGCAGCCAAGGGTTAGCCTCCTTAGAGACCCAGTACTTC.